This T cell receptor beta chain was recovered during a study of identical twins. Per the germline V gene, CDR1 is ENHRY and CDR2 is SYGVKD. The V segment lost 8 bases and the J segment 8 bases; nucleotides outside the gene matches: 10. This CDR3 comprises 14 residues. TCRdb reprocessed the 5' RACE reads via MiXCR and lists one record per CDR3 protein. The sample consists of approximately 600,000 distinct CDR3 sequences, under 8.5% of them appearing once. The sample was also reused in another study, on yellow fever vaccine responses in identical twins.

This TCR was recovered from a woman aged 18-30 years in good health. The sequenced sample consisted of PBMCs. V is TRBV10-3 and J is TRBJ2-1, with TRBD2 matching 9 bases. Here the CDR3 DNA reads TGTGCCATCGGCGGGAGGGTCGAAAGTGATGAGCAGTTCTTC. Its translation is CAIGGRVESDEQFF.